The clone carrying this T cell receptor (beta chain) was seen once. The sample is drawn from a study of blood T cells in healthy people across ages. Sample-barcoded 5' priming and a J-beta primer mix drove a second PCR of 7 to 11 cycles. Each cDNA was tagged by a template-switch adaptor containing 12 random nucleotides. TCRdb called the 5' RACE reads again in MiXCR, with one record for every CDR3 protein. The data show approximately 800,000 distinct CDR3 sequences, roughly 50% seen once. This CDR3 is 15 amino acids long. The V gene's germline CDR1 is SGHTA and CDR2 FQGNSA. The junction had 4 bases not matched to a gene; V was cut back by 1 base and J by 1 base. The donors, aged roughly 6 to 95, were healthy Caucasians from Russia.

The sample comprised blood. The V gene is TRBV7-2, the J gene TRBJ2-7; 7 nucleotides agree with TRBD2. The sequence was obtained from a man aged 35 to 55 in good health. CDR3 nucleotide sequence: TGTGCCAGCAGCTTAGGGGGGAGGGATTCCTACGAGCAGTACTTC. Protein product: CASSLGGRDSYEQYF.